These 20 T cell receptor beta chains came from one sample sequenced in a study of T cell responses to AZD1222 COVID-19 vaccine. Assay used: immunoSEQ multiplex PCR; TCRdb lists only in-frame clones, some missing. The repertoire holds approximately 110,000 clones, more than 85% seen once, with roughly a tenth in the top ten. The sequencing here drew on peripheral blood, taken on day 0 of AZD1222 vaccination. These receptors came from an adult in good health.

This chain joins TRBV5-1 and TRBJ1-2; D may be TRBD1 (6 bases). The germline V gene encodes CDR1 SGHRS and CDR2 YFSETQ. The CDR3 covers 13 residues. V was shortened by 3 bases and J by 8 bases, with 14 bases between the two germline ends. The CDR3 here is CASSSTGPGGYTF. CDR3 in DNA: TGCGCCAGCAGCTCGACAGGCCCGGGGGGCTACACCTTC. Full variable domain (remainder filled in from reference TRBV5-1 and TRBJ1-2): KAGVTQTPRYLIKTRGQQVTLSCSPISGHRSVSWYQQTPGQGLQFLFEYFSETQRNKGNFPGRFSGRQFSNSRSEMNVSTLELGDSALYLCASSSTGPGGYTFGSGTRLTVV.

This clone is a singleton in its sample. The J gene is TRBJ2-6, the V gene TRBV5-1, with D hard to call. Trimming pared 2 bases from V and 3 bases from J, leaving 6 bases between. Per the germline V gene, CDR1 is SGHRS and CDR2 is YFSETQ. The CDR3 contains 14 residues. The CDR3 coding sequence is TGCGCCAGCAGCTTAGGCGGTGGGGCCAACGTCCTGACTTTC. Amino acids: CASSLGGGANVLTF.

The rearrangement joins TRBV3-1 (or the pseudogene TRBV3-2) to TRBJ1-1; no clear D. The CDR3 contains 14 residues. CDR1 LGHDT and CDR2 YNNKEL come from the germline V gene (reference sequence). Trimming cost V 3 bases and J 0 bases, with 8 bases left between them. DNA for the CDR3: TGTGCCAGCAGCCACGGACGGTTGAACACTGAAGCTTTCTTT. Its translation: CASSHGRLNTEAFF.

The chain couples TRBV4-1 to TRBJ1-3; TRBD1 matches 11 bases. The CDR3 consists of 16 residues. Trimming cost V 4 bases and J 4 bases; bases outside gene matches: 6. Germline V gene sequence: CDR1 MGHRA, CDR2 YSYEKL. CDR3 protein: CASSPGQGAVGNTIYF. As DNA, the CDR3 is TGCGCCAGCAGCCCTGGACAGGGGGCCGTCGGAAACACCATATATTTT.

This chain connects TRBV3-1 (or the pseudogene TRBV3-2) to TRBJ1-1; TRBD1 matches at 8 bases. The junction had 8 bases not matched to a gene; V was cut back by 4 bases and J by 4 bases. This CDR3 comprises 15 residues. The germline V gene has CDR1 LGHDT and CDR2 YNNKEL (reference sequence). This chain's CDR3 is CASSRTGGAPTEAFF. The CDR3 DNA reads TGTGCCAGCAGCCGAACAGGGGGGGCCCCCACTGAAGCTTTCTTT.

The V call is TRBV28, the J call TRBJ1-6, with D uncertain. CDR1 MDHEN and CDR2 SYDVKM come from the germline V gene. CDR3 length: 13 amino acids. V lost 5 bases and J 7 bases, leaving 9 bases between the germline ends. CDR3 protein: CASSPRGNSPLHF. In nucleotides, the CDR3 is TGTGCCAGCAGTCCCCGGGGAAATTCACCCCTCCACTTT.

This chain connects TRBV27 to TRBJ1-6; TRBD1 matches 12 bases. The CDR3 covers 15 residues. V gave up 7 bases and J gave up 6 bases; unmatched junction bases: 4. Germline V gene lookup returns CDR1 MNHEY and CDR2 SMNVEV (reference sequence). This CDR3 is CASMGQGAINSPLHF. The DNA for the CDR3 is TGTGCCAGCATGGGACAGGGGGCGATTAATTCACCCCTCCACTTT.

The chain combines TRBV30 with TRBJ1-1; tentative D call: TRBD1 (5 bases). CDR1 and CDR2 from the germline V gene are GTSNPN and SVGIG (reference sequence). The CDR3 has 11 amino acids. The ends were cut back, 2 bases at V and 10 bases at J, with 11 bases in the middle. The CDR3 DNA reads TGTGCCTGGAGTTCTTTTGGGGGAGCTTTCTTT. Translating it yields CAWSSFGGAFF.

This chain joins TRBV27 and TRBJ1-2, with 7 positions matching TRBD1. The CDR3 covers 14 residues. Per germline, CDR1 MNHEY and CDR2 SMNVEV (reference sequence). The junction had 6 bases not matched to a gene; V was cut back by 2 bases and J by 6 bases. The CDR3 DNA follows: TGTGCCAGCAGTTTAAACAGGGGATCTCATGGCTACACCTTC. Its protein is CASSLNRGSHGYTF.

The rearrangement uses TRBV6-6 and TRBJ1-4; D is unresolved. Germline assignment: CDR1 MNHNY and CDR2 SVGAGI (reference sequence). V gave up 5 bases and J gave up 5 bases, with 15 bases separating them. The CDR3 loop spans 15 amino acids. The CDR3: CASSPLGRSNEKLFF. The CDR3 nucleotides read TGTGCCAGCAGTCCCCTGGGGAGGTCCAATGAAAAACTGTTTTTT.

V gene TRBV7-2 combines with J gene TRBJ2-7, with D tentatively TRBD2 (5 bases). Per the germline V gene, CDR1 is SGHTA and CDR2 is FQGNSA. Trimming left V 1 base short and J 3 bases short, with 10 bases between. The CDR3 is 14 residues long. The DNA for the CDR3 is TGTGCCAGCAGCTTAGATGGCGGGTTCTACGAGCAGTACTTC. This translates into CASSLDGGFYEQYF.

The rearrangement uses TRBV5-1 and TRBJ2-5; D is unresolved. V lost 7 bases and J 2 bases, leaving 12 bases between the germline ends. The germline gives CDR1 SGHRS, CDR2 YFSETQ. This CDR3 comprises 13 residues. The CDR3, as DNA: TGCGCCAGCGCCCGGGTGGGGCAAGAGACCCAGTACTTC. Residues: CASARVGQETQYF.

The chain uses TRBV6-5 and TRBJ2-1, with D uncertain. The germline V gene encodes CDR1 MNHEY and CDR2 SVGAGI. With 2 bases removed from V and 6 bases from J, the gap between germline ends came to 11 bases. There are 14 residues in the CDR3. The CDR3 here is CASSYVGRPNEQFF. In DNA form, the CDR3 reads TGTGCCAGCAGTTACGTAGGTCGGCCCAATGAGCAGTTCTTC.

This sequence joins TRBV7-9 and TRBJ2-1, with D possibly matching TRBD1 (6 bases). CDR1 is SEHNR, CDR2 FQNEAQ, per germline (reference sequence). V dropped 6 bases and J dropped 6 bases, with 9 bases sitting between them. There are 12 residues in the CDR3. Written as DNA, the CDR3 is TGTGCCAGCAGTTCCAGGGGCAATGAGCAGTTCTTC. Protein: CASSSRGNEQFF. Variable domain in full (rest from reference TRBV7-9 and TRBJ2-1): DTGVSQNPRHKITKRGQNVTFRCDPISEHNRLYWYRQTLGQGPEFLTYFQNEAQLEKSRLLSDRFSAERPKGSFSTLEIQRTEQGDSAMYLCASSSRGNEQFFGPGTRLTVL.

The chain recombines TRBV6-5 with TRBJ2-3; D is unclear. The CDR3 is 14 residues long. The germline V and J ends were trimmed by 2 bases and 6 bases, with 12 bases remaining between them. Germline V gene data show CDR1 as MNHEY and CDR2 as SVGAGI. For the CDR3, the DNA is TGTGCCAGCAGTTACGCAGAGTACCGGGATACGCAGTATTTT. Translation: CASSYAEYRDTQYF.

CDR3 sequence (DNA): TGTGCCAGCCTCCCTCGGGGAGAGGGGAATGAAAAACTGTTTTTT. This gives the protein CASLPRGEGNEKLFF. The gene calls are TRBV28 and TRBJ1-4, with a weak D call TRBD1 (5 bases). The CDR3 extends over 15 amino acids. Germline V gene data show CDR1 as MDHEN and CDR2 as SYDVKM. The V end was cut by 8 bases, the J end by 5 bases, with 18 bases between.

This sequence joins TRBV2 and TRBJ2-1; 7 bases are shared with TRBD2. CDR1 and CDR2 from the germline V gene are SNHLY and FYNNEI. V lost 6 bases and J lost 1; bases outside the gene matches: 6. The CDR3 has 15 amino acids. CDR3 sequence (DNA): TGTGCCAGCAGCCCCGAAGCGGGATCCTACAATGAGCAGTTCTTC. It specifies CASSPEAGSYNEQFF.

This CDR3 reads CASSLQGPTSQHF. The CDR3 DNA is TGTGCCAGCAGCCTTCAGGGGCCCACGTCCCAGCATTTT. The J gene is TRBJ1-5, the V gene TRBV3-1 (or the pseudogene TRBV3-2); D may be TRBD1 (6 bases). The CDR3 loop spans 13 amino acids. Germline lookup yields CDR1 LGHDT and CDR2 YNNKEL (reference sequence). V was trimmed by 4 bases and J by 11 bases, leaving 15 bases between them.

The chain carries TRBV7-2 and TRBJ1-1, with 9 nucleotides matching TRBD1. Per germline, CDR1 SGHTA and CDR2 FQGNSA. J lost 12 bases, V lost 3 bases, and 8 bases had no gene match. This CDR3 region has 13 residues. For the CDR3, the DNA is TGTGCCAGCAGCTTTACGCAACAGGGGGCTTCTTTCTTT. It codes for CASSFTQQGASFF. Full variable domain (outside the CDR3, taken from reference TRBV7-2 and TRBJ1-1): GAGVSQSPSNKVTEKGKDVELRCDPISGHTALYWYRQSLGQGLEFLIYFQGNSAPDKSGLPSDRFSAERTGGSVSTLTIQRTQQEDSAVYLCASSFTQQGASFFGQGTRLTVV.

This chain connects TRBV5-1 to TRBJ2-4; 7 bases map to TRBD2. CDR3 size: 16 residues. Germline V gene sequence: CDR1 SGHRS, CDR2 YFSETQ. The J segment lost 3 bases and the V segment lost 0 bases, leaving 6 bases of the junction unmatched. The CDR3 sequence is CASSLVAGVVKNIQYF. The CDR3 nucleotides read TGCGCCAGCAGCTTGGTTGCGGGAGTTGTCAAAAACATTCAGTACTTC.